The source of this T cell receptor beta chain is a study of cytomegalovirus exposure and HLA in healthy donors. The CDR3 totals 14 residues. The germline V gene encodes CDR1 MGHRA and CDR2 YSYEKL. Trimming cost V 4 bases and J 5 bases, with 11 bases left between them. This PCR relied on a set of 60 Vbeta primers and 13 Jbeta primers. The table came from immunoSEQ multiplex PCR; TCRdb's copy has only in-frame clones and leaves some out. Its listing shows 200,000 to 250,000 clones. The receptor comes from a woman in her 30s in good health and CMV-seropositive. The sequenced sample consisted of PBMCs. V gene TRBV4-1 combines with J gene TRBJ1-4, with a tentative D call TRBD1 (5 bases). Here the CDR3 reads CASSPGEYNEKLFF. CDR3 DNA sequence: TGCGCCAGCAGCCCGGGGGAGTACAATGAAAAACTGTTTTTT.